These 14 T cell receptor beta chains share one sample of origin, sequenced in a study of T cells in Graves' hyperthyroidism and ophthalmopathy. TCR beta CDR3 region amplification was performed from RNA transcripts. First-round RT-PCR targeting the TCR CDR3 was performed with the HTBI primer set. TCRdb reanalysed the multiplex PCR reads using MiXCR and keeps one entry per CDR3 protein. Here the sample spans under 300,000 distinct CDR3 sequences, around 13% being singletons. Sequencing input: blood. The source of these receptors is a woman aged 40 to 50 with Graves' hyperthyroidism.

This clonotype was seen at least ten times. This sequence joins TRBV18 and TRBJ2-7, with D perhaps TRBD1 (6 bases). The CDR3 sequence is 14 residues long. V lost 2 bases to trimming and J lost 6 bases, with 14 bases between them. From germline, CDR1 is KGHSH and CDR2 LQKENI. The CDR3 reads CASSPSQGQGEQYF. The CDR3 bases are TGTGCCAGCTCACCATCGCAGGGGCAAGGCGAGCAGTACTTC.

V usage is TRBV19 and J usage is TRBJ2-4; 9 bases match TRBD1. This CDR3 is built from 13 residues. After removal of 6 bases from V and 9 bases from J, the junction contained 6 bases not matched to a gene. The germline CDR1 and CDR2 sequences are LNHDA and SQIVND (reference sequence). Written as DNA, the CDR3 is TGTGCCAGTAGACAACAGGGGGCAGGCATTCAGTACTTC. Its protein product is CASRQQGAGIQYF.

This clonotype was seen at least ten times. The chain uses TRBV7-9 and TRBJ1-1, with 7 bases identical to TRBD1. Germline CDR1 is SEHNR and CDR2 is FQNEAQ (reference sequence). The CDR3 loop spans 14 amino acids. The junction had 2 bases not matched to a gene; V was cut back by 3 bases and J by 1 base. The CDR3 spells CASSLYRGNTEAFF. As DNA, the CDR3 is TGTGCCAGCAGCTTGTACAGGGGGAACACTGAAGCTTTCTTT. Full variable domain (rest looked up from reference TRBV7-9 and TRBJ1-1): DTGVSQNPRHKITKRGQNVTFRCDPISEHNRLYWYRQTLGQGPEFLTYFQNEAQLEKSRLLSDRFSAERPKGSFSTLEIQRTEQGDSAMYLCASSLYRGNTEAFFGQGTRLTVV.

The chain carries TRBV10-3 and TRBJ2-7, with TRBD2 identical over 10 bases. The CDR3 is 14 amino acids. The V and J ends lost 8 bases and 1 base, in that order; junction bases with no gene match: 5. The germline V gene encodes CDR1 ENHRY and CDR2 SYGVKD. The CDR3 reads CAIGRTSGSYEQYF. Here the CDR3 DNA reads TGTGCCATCGGAAGGACTAGCGGTTCCTACGAGCAGTACTTC.

Concerning this clonotype: A read error may explain this, as a much larger clone is one base away. This chain links TRBV5-1 with TRBJ2-7; a possible D gene is TRBD1 (6 bases). The CDR3 loop spans 15 amino acids. Germline values: CDR1 SGHRS, CDR2 YFSETQ. CDR3 protein: CASSWRQDRTYEQHF. The DNA for the CDR3 is TGCGCCAGCAGCTGGCGACAGGACCGAACCTACGAGCAGCACTTC.

In its sample, this clonotype was seen many times. This chain joins TRBV6-1 and TRBJ2-6; D uncertain. The CDR3 is 15 residues long. Looked up from germline, CDR1 is MNHNS and CDR2 is SASEGT. Trimming stripped 5 bases from V and 0 bases from J, with 8 bases between. The CDR3 is CASSLTSSGANVLTF. The CDR3 nucleotides are TGTGCCAGCAGTCTGACAAGCTCTGGGGCCAACGTCCTGACTTTC.

In this sample, this clonotype turned up many times. This rearrangement joins TRBV27 to TRBJ2-1; 9 positions match TRBD1. Per germline, CDR1 MNHEY and CDR2 SMNVEV (reference sequence). Losses at the gene ends were 4 bases for V and 5 bases for J; bases not matched to a gene: 3. The CDR3 totals 14 residues. CDR3 nucleotide sequence: TGTGCCAGCAGTTACCGGGACAGGGACAATGAGCAGTTCTTC. It codes for CASSYRDRDNEQFF.

The V call is TRBV2, the J call TRBJ2-7; D call uncertain. Trimming took 4 bases from V and 6 from J, leaving 10 bases between them. CDR1 SNHLY and CDR2 FYNNEI come from the germline V gene. CDR3 size: 12 residues. CDR3 in amino acids: CASSAIAFEQYF. The CDR3 bases are TGTGCCAGCAGTGCGATAGCATTCGAGCAGTACTTC.

There are many counts of this clonotype. CDR3 in amino acids: CASSYVEEQYF. The CDR3 region has the DNA TGTGCCAGCAGTTATGTGGAGGAGCAGTACTTC. V gene TRBV6-1 combines with J gene TRBJ2-7; D not certain. Deletions cut 5 bases from V and 7 bases from J, with 9 bases between. Germline V gene data show CDR1 as MNHNS and CDR2 as SASEGT. CDR3 length: 11 amino acids.

This clonotype showed up just a few times. One end of the junction does not line up with germline, which may come from a read error. The chain is built from TRBV24-1 and TRBJ2-5; D gene unclear. The length of the CDR3 is 14 residues. Germline assignment: CDR1 KGHDR and CDR2 SFDVKD. Here the CDR3 DNA reads TGTGCCACCAGTGATCCGGCAAAGCAAGGGACCCAGTACTTC. Encoded protein: CATSDPAKQGTQYF.

This clonotype was picked up a small number of times. The rearrangement uses TRBV6-1 and TRBJ1-6, with TRBD1 identical over 7 bases. V was pared by 9 bases and J by 6 bases, with 5 bases of the junction left unmatched. The CDR3 is made up of 13 amino acids. CDR1 and CDR2 from the germline V gene are MNHNS and SASEGT. The CDR3 loop reads CASRQGPNSPLHF. CDR3 in DNA: TGTGCCAGTCGACAGGGCCCTAATTCACCCCTCCACTTT.

This clonotype was detected many times. The gene calls are TRBV6-1 and TRBJ1-4; TRBD1 might be the D (6 bases). The germline V gene has CDR1 MNHNS and CDR2 SASEGT. CDR3 length equals 14 residues. V was pared by 5 bases and J by 7 bases, with 14 bases between. As DNA, the CDR3 is TGTGCCAGCAGTAAAGACAGGCTTTCTGAAAAACTGTTTTTT. Its translation: CASSKDRLSEKLFF.

The sample holds many counts of this clonotype. The chain combines TRBV2 with TRBJ2-3, with D perhaps matching TRBD2 (6 bases). CDR1 and CDR2 from the germline V gene are SNHLY and FYNNEI. The CDR3 spans 13 residues. Trimming left V 3 bases short and J 3 bases short, with 7 bases between. CDR3 sequence reads: CASSDGGTDTQYF. The CDR3 DNA reads as TGTGCCAGCAGTGACGGAGGGACAGATACGCAGTATTTT.

This clonotype occurred many times. The chain couples TRBV12-3 or TRBV12-4 to TRBJ2-3, with 14 bases that match TRBD2. The CDR3 sequence is 19 residues long. V gave up 5 bases and J gave up 4 bases; unmatched junction bases: 14. Written as DNA, the CDR3 is TGTGCCAGCAGTGATAGCTCGGGACTAGCGGGAGTTCGATCAGATACGCAGTATTTT. Protein product: CASSDSSGLAGVRSDTQYF.